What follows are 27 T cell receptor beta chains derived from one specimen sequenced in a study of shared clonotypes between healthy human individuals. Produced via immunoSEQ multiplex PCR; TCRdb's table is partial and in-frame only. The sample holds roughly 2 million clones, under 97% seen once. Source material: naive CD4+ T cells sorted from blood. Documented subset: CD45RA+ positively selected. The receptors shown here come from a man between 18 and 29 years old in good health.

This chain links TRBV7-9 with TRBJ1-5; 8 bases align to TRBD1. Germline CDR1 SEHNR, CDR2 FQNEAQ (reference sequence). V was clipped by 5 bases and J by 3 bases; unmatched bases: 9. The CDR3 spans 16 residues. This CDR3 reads CASSAEDRVNNQPQHF. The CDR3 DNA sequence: TGTGCCAGCAGCGCAGAGGACAGGGTGAACAATCAGCCCCAGCATTTT.

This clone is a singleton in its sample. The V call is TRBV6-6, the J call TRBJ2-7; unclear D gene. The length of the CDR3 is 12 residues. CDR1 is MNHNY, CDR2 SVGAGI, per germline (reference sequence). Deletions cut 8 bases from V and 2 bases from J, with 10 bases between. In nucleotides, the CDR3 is TGTGCCAGCGGGTCAGGTGCCTACGAGCAGTACTTC. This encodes CASGSGAYEQYF.

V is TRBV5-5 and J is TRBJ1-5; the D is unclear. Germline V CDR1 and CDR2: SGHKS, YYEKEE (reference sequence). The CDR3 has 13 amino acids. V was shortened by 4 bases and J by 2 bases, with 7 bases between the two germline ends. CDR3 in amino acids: CASSPEGNQPQHF. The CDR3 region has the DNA TGTGCCAGCAGCCCGGAGGGCAATCAGCCCCAGCATTTT.

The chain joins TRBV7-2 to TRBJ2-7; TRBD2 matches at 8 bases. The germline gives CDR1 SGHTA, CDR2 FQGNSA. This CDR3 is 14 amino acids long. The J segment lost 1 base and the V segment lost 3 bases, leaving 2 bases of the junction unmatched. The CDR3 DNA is TGTGCCAGCAGCTTTAGCGGGATATCCTACGAGCAGTACTTC. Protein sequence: CASSFSGISYEQYF.

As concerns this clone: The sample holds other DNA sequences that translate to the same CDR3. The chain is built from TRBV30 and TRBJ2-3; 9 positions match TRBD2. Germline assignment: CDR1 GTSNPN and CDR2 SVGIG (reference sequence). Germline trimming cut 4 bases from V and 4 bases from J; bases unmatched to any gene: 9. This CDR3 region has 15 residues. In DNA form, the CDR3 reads TGTGCCTGGACTCCATACAGCGGGAGGTCAGATACGCAGTATTTT. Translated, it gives CAWTPYSGRSDTQYF.

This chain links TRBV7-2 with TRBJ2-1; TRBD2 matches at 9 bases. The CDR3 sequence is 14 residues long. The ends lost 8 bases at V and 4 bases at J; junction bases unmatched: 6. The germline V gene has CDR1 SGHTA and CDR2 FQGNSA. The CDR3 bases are TGTGCCAGCGCCCCGCGGGGGGGGTACAATGAGCAGTTCTTC. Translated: CASAPRGGYNEQFF.

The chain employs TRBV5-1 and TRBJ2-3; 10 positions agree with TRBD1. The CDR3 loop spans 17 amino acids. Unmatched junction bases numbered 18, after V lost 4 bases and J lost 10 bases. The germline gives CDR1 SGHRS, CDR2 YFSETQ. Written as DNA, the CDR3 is TGCGCCAGCAGCCCGACAGGGGGCGAAGGTGTAAGGGGGGCGCAGTATTTT. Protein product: CASSPTGGEGVRGAQYF.

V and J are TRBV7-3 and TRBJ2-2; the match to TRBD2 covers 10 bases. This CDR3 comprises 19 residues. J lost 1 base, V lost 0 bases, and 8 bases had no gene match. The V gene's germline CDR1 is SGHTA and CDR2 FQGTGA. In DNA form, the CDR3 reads TGTGCCAGCAGCTTAACGTTAACTAGCGGGGCTCGGAACACCGGGGAGCTGTTTTTT. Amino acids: CASSLTLTSGARNTGELFF.

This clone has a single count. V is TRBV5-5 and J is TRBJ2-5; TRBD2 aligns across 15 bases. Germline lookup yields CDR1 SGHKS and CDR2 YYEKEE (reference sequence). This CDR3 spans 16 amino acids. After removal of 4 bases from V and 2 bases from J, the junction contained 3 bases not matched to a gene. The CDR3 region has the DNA TGTGCCAGCAGCACGGGACTAGCGGGAGGACAAGAGACCCAGTACTTC. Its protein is CASSTGLAGGQETQYF.

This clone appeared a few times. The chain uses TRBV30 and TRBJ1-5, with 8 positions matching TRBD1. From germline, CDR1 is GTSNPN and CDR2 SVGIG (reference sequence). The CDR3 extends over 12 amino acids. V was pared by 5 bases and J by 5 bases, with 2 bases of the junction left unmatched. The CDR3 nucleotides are TGTGCCTGGGCGGACAGGGATCAGCCCCAGCATTTT. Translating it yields CAWADRDQPQHF.

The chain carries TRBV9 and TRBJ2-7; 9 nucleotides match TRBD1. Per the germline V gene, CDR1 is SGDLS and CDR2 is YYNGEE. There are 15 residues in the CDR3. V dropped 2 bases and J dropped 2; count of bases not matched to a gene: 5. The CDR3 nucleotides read TGTGCCAGCAGCGTCACAGGGGGCTTAACCTACGAGCAGTACTTC. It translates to CASSVTGGLTYEQYF.

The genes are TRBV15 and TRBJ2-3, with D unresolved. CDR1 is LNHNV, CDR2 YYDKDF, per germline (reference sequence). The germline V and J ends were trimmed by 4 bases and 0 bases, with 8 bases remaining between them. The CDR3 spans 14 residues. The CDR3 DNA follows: TGTGCCACCAGCAACGAGCCTAGCACAGATACGCAGTATTTT. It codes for CATSNEPSTDTQYF.

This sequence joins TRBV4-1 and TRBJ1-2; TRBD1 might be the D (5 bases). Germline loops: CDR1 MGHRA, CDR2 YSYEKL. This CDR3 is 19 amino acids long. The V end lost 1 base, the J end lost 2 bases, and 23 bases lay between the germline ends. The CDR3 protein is CASSQVPGMGSFTNYGYTF. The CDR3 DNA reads TGCGCCAGCAGCCAAGTCCCAGGGATGGGTTCCTTTACCAACTATGGCTACACCTTC.

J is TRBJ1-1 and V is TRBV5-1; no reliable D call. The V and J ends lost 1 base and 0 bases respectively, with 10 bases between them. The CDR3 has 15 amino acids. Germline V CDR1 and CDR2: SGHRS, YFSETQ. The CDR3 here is CASSLPRGVNTEAFF. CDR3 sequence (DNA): TGCGCCAGCAGCTTGCCCCGGGGAGTGAACACTGAAGCTTTCTTT.

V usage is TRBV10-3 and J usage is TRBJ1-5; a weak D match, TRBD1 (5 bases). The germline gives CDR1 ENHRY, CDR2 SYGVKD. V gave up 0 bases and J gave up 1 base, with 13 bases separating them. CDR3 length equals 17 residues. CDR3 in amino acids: CAISESNPGSSNQPQHF. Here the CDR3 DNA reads TGTGCCATCAGTGAGTCGAATCCAGGGTCGAGCAATCAGCCCCAGCATTTT.

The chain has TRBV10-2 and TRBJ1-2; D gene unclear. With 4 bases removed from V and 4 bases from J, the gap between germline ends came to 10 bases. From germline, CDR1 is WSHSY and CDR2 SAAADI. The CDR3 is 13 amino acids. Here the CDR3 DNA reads TGCGCCAGCAGTGGCGAGGTGGGCTATGGCTACACCTTC. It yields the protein CASSGEVGYGYTF.

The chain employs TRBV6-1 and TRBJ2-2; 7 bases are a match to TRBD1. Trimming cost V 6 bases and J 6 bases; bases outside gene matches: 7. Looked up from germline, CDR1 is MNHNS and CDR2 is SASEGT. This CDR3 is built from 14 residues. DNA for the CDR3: TGTGCCAGCAGCGAGACAGGGCCCCCCGGGGAGCTGTTTTTT. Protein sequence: CASSETGPPGELFF.

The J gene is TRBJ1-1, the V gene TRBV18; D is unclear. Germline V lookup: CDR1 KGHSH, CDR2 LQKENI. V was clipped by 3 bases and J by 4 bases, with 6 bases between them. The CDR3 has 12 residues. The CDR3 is CASSPMGTEAFF. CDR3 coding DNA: TGTGCCAGCTCACCCATGGGCACTGAAGCTTTCTTT.

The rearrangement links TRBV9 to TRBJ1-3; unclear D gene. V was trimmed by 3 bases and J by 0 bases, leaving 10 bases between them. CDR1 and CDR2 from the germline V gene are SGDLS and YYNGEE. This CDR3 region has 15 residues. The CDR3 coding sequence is TGTGCCAGCAGCGCCCAGGTCGTCTCTGGAAACACCATATATTTT. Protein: CASSAQVVSGNTIYF.

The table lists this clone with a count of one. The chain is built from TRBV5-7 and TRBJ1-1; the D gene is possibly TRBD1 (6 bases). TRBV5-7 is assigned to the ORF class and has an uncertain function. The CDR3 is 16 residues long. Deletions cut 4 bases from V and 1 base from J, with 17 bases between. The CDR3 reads CASSAVHREWNTEAFF. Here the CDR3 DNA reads TGTGCCAGCAGCGCCGTTCACAGGGAATGGAACACTGAAGCTTTCTTT.

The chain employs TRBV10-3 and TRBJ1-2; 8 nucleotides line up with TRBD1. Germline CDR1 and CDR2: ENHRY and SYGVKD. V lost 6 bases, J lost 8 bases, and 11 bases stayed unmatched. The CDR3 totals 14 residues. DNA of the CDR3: TGTGCCATCAGACCGGGACAGGCCCCGCAAGGCTACACCTTC. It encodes CAIRPGQAPQGYTF.

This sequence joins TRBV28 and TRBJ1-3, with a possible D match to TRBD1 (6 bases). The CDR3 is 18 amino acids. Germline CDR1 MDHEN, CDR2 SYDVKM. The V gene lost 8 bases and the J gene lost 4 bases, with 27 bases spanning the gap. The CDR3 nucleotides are TGTGCCAGCGAACCATACGGGTTGGGGGGCAGGTCCGGAAACACCATATATTTT. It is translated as CASEPYGLGGRSGNTIYF.

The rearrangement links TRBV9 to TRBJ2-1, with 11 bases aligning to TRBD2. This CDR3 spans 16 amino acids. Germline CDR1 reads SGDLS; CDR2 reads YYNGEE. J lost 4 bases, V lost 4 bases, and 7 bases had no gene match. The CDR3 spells CASSPRLAGQYNEQFF. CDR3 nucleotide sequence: TGTGCCAGCAGCCCTCGACTAGCGGGGCAGTACAATGAGCAGTTCTTC.

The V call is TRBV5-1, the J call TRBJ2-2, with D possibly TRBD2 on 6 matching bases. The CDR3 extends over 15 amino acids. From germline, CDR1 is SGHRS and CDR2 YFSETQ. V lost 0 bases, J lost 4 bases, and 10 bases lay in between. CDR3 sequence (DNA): TGCGCCAGCAGCTTGGCGGCGGGAACCACCGGGGAGCTGTTTTTT. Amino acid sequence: CASSLAAGTTGELFF.

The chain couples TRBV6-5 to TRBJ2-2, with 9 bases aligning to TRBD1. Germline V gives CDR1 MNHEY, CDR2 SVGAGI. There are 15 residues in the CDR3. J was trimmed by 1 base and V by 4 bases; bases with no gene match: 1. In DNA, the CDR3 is TGTGCCAGCAGTTGGGGACAGGGGAACACCGGGGAGCTGTTTTTT. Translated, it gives CASSWGQGNTGELFF.

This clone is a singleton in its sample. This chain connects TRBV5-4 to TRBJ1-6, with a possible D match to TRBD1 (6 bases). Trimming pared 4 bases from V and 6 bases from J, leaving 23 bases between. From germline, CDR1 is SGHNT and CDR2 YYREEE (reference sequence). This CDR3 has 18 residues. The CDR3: CASSKGTTGMGVNSPLHF. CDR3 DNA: TGTGCCAGCAGCAAAGGAACCACAGGGATGGGGGTTAATTCACCCCTCCACTTT.

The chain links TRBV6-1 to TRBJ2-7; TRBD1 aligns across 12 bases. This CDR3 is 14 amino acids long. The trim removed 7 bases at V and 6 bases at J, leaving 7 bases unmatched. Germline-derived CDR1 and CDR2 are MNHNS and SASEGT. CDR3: CASNRDRGLGEQYF. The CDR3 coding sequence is TGTGCCAGCAACCGGGACAGGGGGCTGGGCGAGCAGTACTTC.